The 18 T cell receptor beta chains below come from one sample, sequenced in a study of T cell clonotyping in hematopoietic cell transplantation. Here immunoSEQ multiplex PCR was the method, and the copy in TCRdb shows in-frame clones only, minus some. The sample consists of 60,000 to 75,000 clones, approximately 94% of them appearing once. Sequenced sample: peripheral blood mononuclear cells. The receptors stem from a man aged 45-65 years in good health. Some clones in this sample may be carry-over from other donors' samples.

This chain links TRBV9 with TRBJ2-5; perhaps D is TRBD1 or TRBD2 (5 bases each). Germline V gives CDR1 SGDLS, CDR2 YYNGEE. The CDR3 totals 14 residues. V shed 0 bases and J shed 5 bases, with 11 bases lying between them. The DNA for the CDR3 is TGTGCCAGCAGCGTAGGTGAGGGGATGGAGACCCAGTACTTC. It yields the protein CASSVGEGMETQYF.

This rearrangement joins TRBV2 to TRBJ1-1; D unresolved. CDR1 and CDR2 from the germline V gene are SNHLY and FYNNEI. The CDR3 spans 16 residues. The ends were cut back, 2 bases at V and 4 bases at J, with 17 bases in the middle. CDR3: CASSELGGIGSTEAFF. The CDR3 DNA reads TGTGCCAGCAGTGAATTGGGCGGGATTGGAAGCACTGAAGCTTTCTTT.

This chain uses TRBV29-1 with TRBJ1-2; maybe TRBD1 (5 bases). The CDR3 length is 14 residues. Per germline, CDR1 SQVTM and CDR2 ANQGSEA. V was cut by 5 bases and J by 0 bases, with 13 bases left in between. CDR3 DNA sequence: TGCAGCGTTACAGGACTACTTCCTAACTATGGCTACACCTTC. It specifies CSVTGLLPNYGYTF.

This chain's CDR3 is CASSQERVNEQYF. The CDR3 DNA reads TGCGCCAGCAGCCAAGAGAGGGTCAACGAGCAGTACTTC. The genes are TRBV4-3 and TRBJ2-7, with D possibly TRBD2 on 5 matching bases. Germline loops: CDR1 LGHNA, CDR2 YSLEER. The CDR3 totals 13 residues. V was pared by 0 bases and J by 5 bases, with 8 bases between.

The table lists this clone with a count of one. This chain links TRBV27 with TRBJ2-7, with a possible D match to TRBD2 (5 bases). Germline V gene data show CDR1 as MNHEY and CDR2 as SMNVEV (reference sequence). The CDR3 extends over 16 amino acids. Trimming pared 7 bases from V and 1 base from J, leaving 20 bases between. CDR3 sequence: CASKALRQGGSYEQYF. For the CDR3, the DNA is TGTGCCAGCAAAGCCCTCCGACAAGGAGGATCCTACGAGCAGTACTTC.

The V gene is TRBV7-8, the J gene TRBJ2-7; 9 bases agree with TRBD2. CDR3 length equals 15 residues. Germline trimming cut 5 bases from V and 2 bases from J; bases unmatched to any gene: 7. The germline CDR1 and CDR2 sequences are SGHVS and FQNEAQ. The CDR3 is CASSLRVAGAYEQYF. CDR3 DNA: TGTGCCAGCAGCCTGCGGGTAGCGGGAGCCTACGAGCAGTACTTC.

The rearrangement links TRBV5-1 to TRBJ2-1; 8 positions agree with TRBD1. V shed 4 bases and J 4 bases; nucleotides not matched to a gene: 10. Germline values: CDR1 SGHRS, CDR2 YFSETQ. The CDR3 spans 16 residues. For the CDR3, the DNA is TGCGCCAGCAGCACAATGAGACAGGGGCCTTACAATGAGCAGTTCTTC. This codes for CASSTMRQGPYNEQFF.

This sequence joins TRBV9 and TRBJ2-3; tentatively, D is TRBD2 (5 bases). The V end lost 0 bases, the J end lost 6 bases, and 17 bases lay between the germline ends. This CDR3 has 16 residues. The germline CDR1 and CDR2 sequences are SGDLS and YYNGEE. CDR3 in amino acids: CASSVDQPAARDTQYF. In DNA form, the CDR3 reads TGTGCCAGCAGCGTAGATCAACCAGCGGCCCGGGATACGCAGTATTTT. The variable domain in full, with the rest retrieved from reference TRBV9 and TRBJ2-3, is DSGVTQTPKHLITATGQRVTLRCSPRSGDLSVYWYQQSLDQGLQFLIQYYNGEERAKGNILERFSAQQFPDLHSELNLSSLELGDSALYFCASSVDQPAARDTQYFGPGTRLTVL.

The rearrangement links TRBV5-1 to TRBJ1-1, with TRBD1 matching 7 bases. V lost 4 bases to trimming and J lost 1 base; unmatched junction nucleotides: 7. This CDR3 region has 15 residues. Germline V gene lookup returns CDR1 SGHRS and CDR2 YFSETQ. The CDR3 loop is CASSPSGQRNTEAFF. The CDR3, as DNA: TGCGCCAGCAGCCCCTCGGGACAGAGGAACACTGAAGCTTTCTTT.

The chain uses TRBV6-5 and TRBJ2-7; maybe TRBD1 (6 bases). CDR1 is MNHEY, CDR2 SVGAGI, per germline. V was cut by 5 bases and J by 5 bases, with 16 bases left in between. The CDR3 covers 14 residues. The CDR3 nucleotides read TGTGCCAGCAGTAAAGAGTACAGGGTCCACGAGCAGTACTTC. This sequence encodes CASSKEYRVHEQYF.

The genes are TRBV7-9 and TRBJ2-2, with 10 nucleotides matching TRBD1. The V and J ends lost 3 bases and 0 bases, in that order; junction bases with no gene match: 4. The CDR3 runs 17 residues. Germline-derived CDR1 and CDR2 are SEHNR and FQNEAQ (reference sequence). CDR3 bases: TGTGCCAGCAGCTTGGACAGGGGGTTCTCGAACACCGGGGAGCTGTTTTTT. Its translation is CASSLDRGFSNTGELFF.

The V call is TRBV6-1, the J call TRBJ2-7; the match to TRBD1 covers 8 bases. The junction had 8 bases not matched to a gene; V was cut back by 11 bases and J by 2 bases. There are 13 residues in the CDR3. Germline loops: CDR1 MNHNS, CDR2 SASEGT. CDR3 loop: CALWDRKAYEQYF. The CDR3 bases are TGTGCCCTATGGGACAGGAAAGCCTACGAGCAGTACTTC.

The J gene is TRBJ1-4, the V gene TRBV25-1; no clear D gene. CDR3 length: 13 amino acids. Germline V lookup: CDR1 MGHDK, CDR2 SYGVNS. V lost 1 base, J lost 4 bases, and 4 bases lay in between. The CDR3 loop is CASSESGNEKLFF. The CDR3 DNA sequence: TGTGCCAGCAGTGAATCGGGTAATGAAAAACTGTTTTTT. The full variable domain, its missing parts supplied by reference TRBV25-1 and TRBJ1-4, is EADIYQTPRYLVIGTGKKITLECSQTMGHDKMYWYQQDPGMELHLIHYSYGVNSTEKGDLSSESTVSRIRTEHFPLTLESARPSHTSQYLCASSESGNEKLFFGSGTQLSVL.

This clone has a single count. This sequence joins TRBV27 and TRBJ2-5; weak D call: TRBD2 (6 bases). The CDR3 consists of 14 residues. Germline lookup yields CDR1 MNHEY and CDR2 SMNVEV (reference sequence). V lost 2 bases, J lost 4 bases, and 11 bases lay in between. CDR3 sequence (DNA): TGTGCCAGCAGTTTAGTAGCGGTAGGAGAGACCCAGTACTTC. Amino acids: CASSLVAVGETQYF.

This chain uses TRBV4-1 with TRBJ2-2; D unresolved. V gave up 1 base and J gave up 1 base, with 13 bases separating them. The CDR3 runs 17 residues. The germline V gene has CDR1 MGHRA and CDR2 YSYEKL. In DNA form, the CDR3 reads TGCGCCAGCAGCCAAGGACCGTTGGCCGGGAACACCGGGGAGCTGTTTTTT. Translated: CASSQGPLAGNTGELFF.

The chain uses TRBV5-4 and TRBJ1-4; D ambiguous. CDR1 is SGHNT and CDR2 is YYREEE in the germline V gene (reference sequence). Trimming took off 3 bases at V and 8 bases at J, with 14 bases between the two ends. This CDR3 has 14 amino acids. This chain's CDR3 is CASSWSMEGEKLFF. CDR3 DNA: TGTGCCAGCAGCTGGTCGATGGAAGGAGAAAAACTGTTTTTT.

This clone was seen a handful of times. The CDR3 loop is CAISESRARWGYTF. The CDR3 DNA sequence: TGTGCCATCAGTGAGTCAAGGGCCCGGTGGGGCTACACCTTC. V usage is TRBV10-3 and J usage is TRBJ1-2; D is undetermined. The CDR3 contains 14 residues. The germline gives CDR1 ENHRY, CDR2 SYGVKD. V lost 0 bases and J lost 8, with 13 bases in between.

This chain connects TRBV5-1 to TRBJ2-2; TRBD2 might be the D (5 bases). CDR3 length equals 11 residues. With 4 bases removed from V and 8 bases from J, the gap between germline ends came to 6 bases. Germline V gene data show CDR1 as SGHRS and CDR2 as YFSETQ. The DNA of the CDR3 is TGCGCCAGCAGCCCGGGGGGGGAGCTGTTTTTT. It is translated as CASSPGGELFF.